This T cell receptor beta chain derives from a study of blood T cell repertoires in COVID-19 (dated by TCRdb to the early 2020s). About the study as a whole: Samples from collaborators originated in the United States, Italy and Spain and spanned both the acute and convalescent phases of COVID-19. The prospective study material was composed of cDNA or gDNA derived from T cells, B-cell-depleted T cells, or PBMCs. The dataset comprised deeply sampled blood TCRbeta repertoires from subjects exposed to, actively infected with, or recovered from COVID-19. A freely available public database, intended as a resource for researchers studying the immune response to SARS-CoV-2, is where the repertoires were released. The samples were drawn from the first 160 participants of the ongoing ImmuneRACE study and from over a thousand subjects provided by 6 global collaborators. The sample metadata nearly always contained a de-identified subject ID, COVID-19 status, age in years and sex. HLA class I and class II types, where available, came from metadata supplied by the sample provider rather than from assay-based typing. Points the paper makes about the study in general: Clinical and demographic metadata were provided uncurated, with the amount varying by source and participant.

V loses 8 bases, J loses 0 bases, and the germline ends lie 4 bases apart. Taken from cysteine to phenylalanine, the CDR3 has 12 residues. Only the CDR3 DNA is retained, 36 bases long and in frame from the first base. The germline V gene (reference sequence) supplies CDR1 MNHEY and CDR2 SMNVEV. In the prospective study, participants were about 18 to 95 years old, resided in fewer than 25 geographic areas of the United States, and were enrolled through a virtual design. In the prospective study, cohorts were assigned on the basis of participant-reported clinical history obtained from a screening survey and a study questionnaire. Each participant in the prospective study had whole blood, serum and a nasopharyngeal or oropharyngeal swab collected by mobile phlebotomists. Participants in the prospective study had the option to provide additional blood draws and questionnaires over a 2-month period. Before DNA extraction, blood samples from the prospective study were shipped at room temperature or frozen.

Comment on this clone: Its specific antigen is unknown. One base away there is no much larger clone; base qualities are not given.

The immunoSEQ Assay, a bias-controlled multiplex PCR, was used to amplify TCRbeta CDR3 regions from genomic DNA. Per the original workflow: The number of nucleated cells in each sample was estimated by amplification of reference gene primers within the assay. Sequence reads were collapsed and filtered to measure the absolute abundance of every unique TCRbeta CDR3 rearrangement. Productive Simpson clonality was computed per sample as the square root of Simpson's diversity index over productive rearrangements. TCRdb holds this immuneACCESS table with in-frame rearrangements only. Some clones are missing; in checked studies, unresolved V genes explain under half, and the rest has no known cause. That table is the source of V, J and clone size, and D and trimming were worked out from the DNA. For this sample there are approximately 220,000 clones; around 83% appear just once. The top ten clones comprise 1.3% of the sample.

The sequence was collected from a woman in her thirties or forties with acute COVID-19. The sequenced material came from PBMCs or T cells enriched from blood (not recorded which). The chain is encoded by TRBV27 joined to TRBJ1-4; the D gene cannot be resolved reliably. The CDR3 loop reads CASSATNEKLFF. At the DNA level, the sequence is TGTGCCAGCTCTGCAACTAATGAAAAACTGTTTTTT.